Included here is one TCR beta chain sequence, with context. The sample is drawn from a study of shared clonotypes between healthy human individuals. The naive CD8 population came from CD45RO-negative cells selected for CCR7, without terminally differentiated effector memory CD45RA+ cells. The assay was immunoSEQ multiplex PCR, and TCRdb's table has in-frame clones only and misses some. Of over 2 million clones in the sample, 85% to 95% were seen once. From germline, CDR1 is MNHEY and CDR2 SVGAGI. The CDR3 is 14 amino acids. V was clipped by 0 bases and J by 2 bases, with 7 bases between them. This clonotype was sampled from a man aged 18 to 29 in good health. The rearrangement links TRBV6-5 to TRBJ1-2; D is uncertain. The sample consisted of naive CD8+ T cells sorted from blood. CDR3 sequence (DNA): TGTGCCAGCAGTTACTCGTTCAGGAACTATGGCTACACCTTC. This codes for CASSYSFRNYGYTF.